This TCR beta chain was captured in a study of blood T cells in healthy people across ages. Study-wide results and caveats: A roughly linear fall in TCR beta diversity per million T cells was seen with increasing age.

With respect to this clonotype: Its antigen is unknown.

A second PCR of 7 to 11 cycles used a sample-barcoded 5' primer and a J-beta primer mix. Sequencing of every sample gave 3 million or more CDR3-containing paired-end reads. Using its own MiXCR run on the 5' RACE reads, TCRdb lists one record per CDR3 protein. The sample holds 700,000 to 850,000 distinct CDR3 sequences; 53% are singletons and the top ten take about 42%. The clonotype originates from an elderly man in good health. The specimen was blood.

This CDR3 is CSAERTGGSYEQYF. In DNA form, the CDR3 reads TGCAGCGCCGAACGGACAGGCGGGTCCTACGAGCAGTACTTC. The chain couples TRBV29-1 to TRBJ2-7; 7 bases align to TRBD1. The V segment lost 7 bases and the J segment 1 base; nucleotides outside the gene matches: 10. Germline V lookup: CDR1 SQVTM, CDR2 ANQGSEA. This CDR3 region has 14 residues.